The clone carrying this T cell receptor beta chain was observed a few times. Its matching antigen is unknown. This record comes from a study of T cells after yellow fever vaccination. General study findings and limits: Post-booster samples contained most primary-vaccination clones (around 96% CD4, around 89% CD8). Though it reached lower strength, the secondary response hit its peak faster, day 5 versus 15. From the bulk population, abundant clonotypes could contaminate and appear within FACS-sorted repertoires.

Germline assignment: CDR1 SGHRS and CDR2 YFSETQ. The germline V and J ends were trimmed by 4 bases and 4 bases, with 18 bases remaining between them. This CDR3 is 15 amino acids long. They built TCR cDNA with 5'RACE template switching, a step that put in a universal primer site and UMIs. TCRdb ran MiXCR on the 5' RACE reads and lists one entry per CDR3 protein. The table lists approximately 300,000 distinct CDR3 sequences, around 7% of them singletons. The clonotype comes from a man between 18 and 35 years old who received the YFV17D yellow fever vaccine. The chain recombines TRBV5-1 with TRBJ2-7; tentatively, D is TRBD2 (6 bases). This sample comprised PBMCs, obtained roughly 47 days after the first yellow fever vaccination. In nucleotides, the CDR3 is TGCGCCAGCAGCCCCGGTAGCGGCAGACAATACGAGCAGTACGTC. Translating it yields CASSPGSGRQYEQYV.